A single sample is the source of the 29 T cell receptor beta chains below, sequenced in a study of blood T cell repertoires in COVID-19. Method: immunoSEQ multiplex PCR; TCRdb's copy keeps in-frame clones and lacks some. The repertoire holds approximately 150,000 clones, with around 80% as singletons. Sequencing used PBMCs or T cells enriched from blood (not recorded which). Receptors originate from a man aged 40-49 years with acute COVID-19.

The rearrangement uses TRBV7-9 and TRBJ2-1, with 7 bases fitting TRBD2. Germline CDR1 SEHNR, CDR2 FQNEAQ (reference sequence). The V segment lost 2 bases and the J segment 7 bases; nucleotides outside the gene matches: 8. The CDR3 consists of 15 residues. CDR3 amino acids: CASSLNRAGLNEQFF. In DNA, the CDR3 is TGTGCCAGCAGCTTAAACCGAGCGGGATTGAATGAGCAGTTCTTC.

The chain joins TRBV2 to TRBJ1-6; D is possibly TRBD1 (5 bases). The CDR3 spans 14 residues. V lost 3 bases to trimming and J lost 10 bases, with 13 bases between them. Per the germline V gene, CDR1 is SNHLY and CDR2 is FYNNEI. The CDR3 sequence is CASSEGRGYSPLHF. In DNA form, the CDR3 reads TGTGCCAGCAGTGAGGGGCGGGGATACTCACCCCTCCACTTT.

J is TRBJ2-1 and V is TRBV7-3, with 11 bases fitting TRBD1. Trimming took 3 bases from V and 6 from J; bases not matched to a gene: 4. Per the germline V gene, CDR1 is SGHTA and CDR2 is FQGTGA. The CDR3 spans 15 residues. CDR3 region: CASSLDGQGANEQFF. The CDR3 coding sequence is TGTGCCAGCAGCTTGGACGGACAGGGGGCCAATGAGCAGTTCTTC.

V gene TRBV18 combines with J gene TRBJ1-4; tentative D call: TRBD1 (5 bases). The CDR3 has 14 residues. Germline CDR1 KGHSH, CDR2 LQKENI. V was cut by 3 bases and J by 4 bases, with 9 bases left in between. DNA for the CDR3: TGTGCCAGCTCACCTCAGACAGTTAATGAAAAACTGTTTTTT. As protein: CASSPQTVNEKLFF.

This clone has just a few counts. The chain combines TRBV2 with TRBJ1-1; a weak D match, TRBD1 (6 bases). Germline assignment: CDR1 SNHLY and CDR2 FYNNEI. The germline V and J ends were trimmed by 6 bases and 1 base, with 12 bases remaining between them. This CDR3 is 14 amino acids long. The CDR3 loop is CASRATGRNTEAFF. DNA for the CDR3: TGTGCCAGCAGGGCGACAGGAAGGAACACTGAAGCTTTCTTT.

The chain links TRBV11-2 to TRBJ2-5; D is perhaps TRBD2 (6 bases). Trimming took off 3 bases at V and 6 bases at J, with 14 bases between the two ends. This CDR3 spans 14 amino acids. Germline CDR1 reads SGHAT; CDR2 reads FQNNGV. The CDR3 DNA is TGTGCCAGCAGCTTGGGACTGGGTGAAAAGACCCAGTACTTC. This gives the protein CASSLGLGEKTQYF.

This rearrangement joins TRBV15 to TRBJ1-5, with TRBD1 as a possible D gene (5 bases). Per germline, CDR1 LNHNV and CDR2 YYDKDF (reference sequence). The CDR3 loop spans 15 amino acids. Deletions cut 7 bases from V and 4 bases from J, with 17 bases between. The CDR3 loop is CATTPDSRVNQPQHF. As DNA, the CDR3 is TGTGCCACCACTCCTGACTCCAGGGTGAATCAGCCCCAGCATTTT.

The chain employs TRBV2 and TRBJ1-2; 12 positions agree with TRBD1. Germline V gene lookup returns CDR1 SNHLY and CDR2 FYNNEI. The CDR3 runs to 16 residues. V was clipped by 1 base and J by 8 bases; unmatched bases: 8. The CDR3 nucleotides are TGTGCCAGCAGTGAAGGTCCGGGACAGGGGGCGGGAGGCTACACCTTC. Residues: CASSEGPGQGAGGYTF.

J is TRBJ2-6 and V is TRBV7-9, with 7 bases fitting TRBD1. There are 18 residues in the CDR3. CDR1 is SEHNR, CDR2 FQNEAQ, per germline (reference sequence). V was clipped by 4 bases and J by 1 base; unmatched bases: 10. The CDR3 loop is CASSSWTGRQSGANVLTF. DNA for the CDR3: TGTGCCAGCAGCTCATGGACAGGTCGTCAGTCTGGGGCCAACGTCCTGACTTTC. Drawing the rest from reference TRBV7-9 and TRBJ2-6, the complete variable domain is DTGVSQNPRHKITKRGQNVTFRCDPISEHNRLYWYRQTLGQGPEFLTYFQNEAQLEKSRLLSDRFSAERPKGSFSTLEIQRTEQGDSAMYLCASSSWTGRQSGANVLTFGAGSRLTVL.

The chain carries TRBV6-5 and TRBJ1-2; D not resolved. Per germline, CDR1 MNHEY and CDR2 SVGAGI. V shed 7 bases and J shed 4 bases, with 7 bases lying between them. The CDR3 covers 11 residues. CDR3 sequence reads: CASTRGYGYTF. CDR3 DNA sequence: TGTGCCAGCACCCGGGGCTATGGCTACACCTTC.

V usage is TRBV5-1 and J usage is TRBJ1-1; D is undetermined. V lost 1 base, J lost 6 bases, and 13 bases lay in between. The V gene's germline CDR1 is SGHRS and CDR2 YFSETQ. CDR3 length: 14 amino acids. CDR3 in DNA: TGCGCCAGCAGCTTGAATGAGGGAGGCGCTGAAGCTTTCTTT. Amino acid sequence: CASSLNEGGAEAFF.

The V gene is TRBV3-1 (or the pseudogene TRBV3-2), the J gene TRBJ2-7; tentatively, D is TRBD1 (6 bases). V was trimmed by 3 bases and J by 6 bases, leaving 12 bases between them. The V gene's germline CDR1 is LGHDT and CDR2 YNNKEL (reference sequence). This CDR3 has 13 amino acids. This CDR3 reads CASSQGQGTEQYF. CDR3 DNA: TGTGCCAGCAGCCAGGGGCAGGGGACCGAGCAGTACTTC.

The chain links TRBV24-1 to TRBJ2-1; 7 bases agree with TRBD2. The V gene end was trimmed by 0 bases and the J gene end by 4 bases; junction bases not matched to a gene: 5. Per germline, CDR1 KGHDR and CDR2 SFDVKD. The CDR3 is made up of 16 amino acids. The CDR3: CATSDLRAGAYNEQFF. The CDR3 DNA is TGTGCCACCAGTGATTTGCGTGCGGGAGCGTACAATGAGCAGTTCTTC.

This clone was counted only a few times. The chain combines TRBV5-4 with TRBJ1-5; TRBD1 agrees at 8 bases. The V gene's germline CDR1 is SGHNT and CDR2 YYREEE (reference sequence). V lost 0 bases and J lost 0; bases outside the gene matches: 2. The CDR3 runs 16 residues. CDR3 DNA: TGTGCCAGCAGCTTGGACAGGGGGTATAGCAATCAGCCCCAGCATTTT. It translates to CASSLDRGYSNQPQHF.

CDR3 DNA: TGTGCCAGCAGTGAAGCGCCCAGGGGCCCCTACGAGCAGTACTTC. It encodes CASSEAPRGPYEQYF. The rearrangement joins TRBV6-1 to TRBJ2-7, with a possible D match to TRBD1 (6 bases). This CDR3 comprises 15 residues. Germline CDR1 reads MNHNS; CDR2 reads SASEGT. The V and J ends lost 0 bases and 2 bases respectively, with 11 bases between them.

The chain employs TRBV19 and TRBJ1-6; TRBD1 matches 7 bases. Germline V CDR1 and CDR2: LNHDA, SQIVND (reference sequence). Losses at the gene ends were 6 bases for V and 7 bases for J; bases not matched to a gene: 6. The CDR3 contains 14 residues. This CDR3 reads CASSPGQLNSPLHF. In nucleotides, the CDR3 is TGTGCCAGTAGCCCGGGACAGCTGAATTCACCCCTCCACTTT.

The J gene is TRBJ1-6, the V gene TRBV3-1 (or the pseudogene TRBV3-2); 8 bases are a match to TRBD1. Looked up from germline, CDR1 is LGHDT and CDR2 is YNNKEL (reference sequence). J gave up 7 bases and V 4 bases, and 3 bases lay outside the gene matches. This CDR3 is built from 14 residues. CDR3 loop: CASSPRQGNSPLHF. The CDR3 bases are TGTGCCAGCAGCCCGCGACAGGGGAATTCACCCCTCCACTTT.

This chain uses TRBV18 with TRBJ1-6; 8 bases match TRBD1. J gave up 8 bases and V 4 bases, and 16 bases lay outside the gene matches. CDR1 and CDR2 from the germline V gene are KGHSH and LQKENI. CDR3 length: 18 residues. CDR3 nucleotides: TGTGCCAGCTCACTGAATTTCCAGACAGGGGATTCGCATTCACCCCTCCACTTT. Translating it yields CASSLNFQTGDSHSPLHF.

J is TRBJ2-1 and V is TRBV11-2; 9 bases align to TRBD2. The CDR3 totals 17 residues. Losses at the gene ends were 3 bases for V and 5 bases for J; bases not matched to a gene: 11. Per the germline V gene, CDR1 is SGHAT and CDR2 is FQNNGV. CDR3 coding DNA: TGTGCCAGCAGCTTGTTGAAATCGGCGGGAGGGAACAATGAGCAGTTCTTC. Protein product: CASSLLKSAGGNNEQFF.

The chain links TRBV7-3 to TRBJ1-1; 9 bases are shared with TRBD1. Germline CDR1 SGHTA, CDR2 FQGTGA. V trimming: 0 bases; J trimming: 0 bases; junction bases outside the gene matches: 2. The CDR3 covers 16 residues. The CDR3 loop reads CASSLTGTGMNTEAFF. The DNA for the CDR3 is TGTGCCAGCAGCTTAACGGGGACAGGGATGAACACTGAAGCTTTCTTT.

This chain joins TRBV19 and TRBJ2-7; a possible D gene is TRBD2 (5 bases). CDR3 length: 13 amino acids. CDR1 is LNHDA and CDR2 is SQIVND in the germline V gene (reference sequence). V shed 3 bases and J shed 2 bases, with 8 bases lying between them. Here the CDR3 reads CASSIKEAYEQYF. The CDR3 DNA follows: TGTGCCAGTAGTATTAAGGAGGCCTACGAGCAGTACTTC. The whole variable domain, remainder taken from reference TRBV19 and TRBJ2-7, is DGGITQSPKYLFRKEGQNVTLSCEQNLNHDAMYWYRQDPGQGLRLIYYSQIVNDFQKGDIAEGYSVSREKKESFPLTVTSAQKNPTAFYLCASSIKEAYEQYFGPGTRLTVT.

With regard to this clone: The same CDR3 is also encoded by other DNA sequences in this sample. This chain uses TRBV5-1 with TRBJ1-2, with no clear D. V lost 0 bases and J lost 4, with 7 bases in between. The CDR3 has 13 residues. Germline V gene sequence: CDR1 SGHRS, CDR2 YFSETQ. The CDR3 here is CASSLDSSYGYTF. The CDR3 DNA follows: TGCGCCAGCAGCTTGGACAGTTCCTATGGCTACACCTTC.

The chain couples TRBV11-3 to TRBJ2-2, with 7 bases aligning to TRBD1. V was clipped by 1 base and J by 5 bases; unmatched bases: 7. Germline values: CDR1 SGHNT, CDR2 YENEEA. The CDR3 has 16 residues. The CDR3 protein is CASSLGEGASTGELFF. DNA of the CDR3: TGTGCCAGCAGCTTAGGAGAGGGGGCGAGTACCGGGGAGCTGTTTTTT.

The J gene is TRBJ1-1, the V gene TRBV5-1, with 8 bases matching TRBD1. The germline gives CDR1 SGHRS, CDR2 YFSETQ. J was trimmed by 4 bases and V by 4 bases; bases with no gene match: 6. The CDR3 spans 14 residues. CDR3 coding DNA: TGCGCCAGCAGCAGCGACAGGGGAGTCACTGAAGCTTTCTTT. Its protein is CASSSDRGVTEAFF. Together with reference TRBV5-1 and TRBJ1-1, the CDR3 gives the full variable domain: KAGVTQTPRYLIKTRGQQVTLSCSPISGHRSVSWYQQTPGQGLQFLFEYFSETQRNKGNFPGRFSGRQFSNSRSEMNVSTLELGDSALYLCASSSDRGVTEAFFGQGTRLTVV.

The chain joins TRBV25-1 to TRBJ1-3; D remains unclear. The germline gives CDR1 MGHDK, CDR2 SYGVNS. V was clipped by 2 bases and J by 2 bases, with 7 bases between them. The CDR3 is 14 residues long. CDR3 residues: CASSEEGAGNTIYF. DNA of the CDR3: TGTGCCAGCAGTGAAGAAGGAGCTGGAAACACCATATATTTT.

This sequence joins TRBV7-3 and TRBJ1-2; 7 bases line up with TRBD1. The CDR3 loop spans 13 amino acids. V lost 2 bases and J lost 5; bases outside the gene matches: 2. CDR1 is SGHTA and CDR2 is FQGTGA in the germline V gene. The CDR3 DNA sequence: TGTGCCAGCAGCTTAGGACAGGAATATGGCTACACCTTC. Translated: CASSLGQEYGYTF.

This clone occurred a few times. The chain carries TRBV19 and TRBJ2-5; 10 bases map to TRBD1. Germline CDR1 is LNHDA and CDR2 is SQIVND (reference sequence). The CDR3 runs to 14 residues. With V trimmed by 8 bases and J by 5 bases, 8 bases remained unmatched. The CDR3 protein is CASGDRGNLETQYF. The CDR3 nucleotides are TGTGCCAGTGGGGACAGGGGTAACTTGGAGACCCAGTACTTC.

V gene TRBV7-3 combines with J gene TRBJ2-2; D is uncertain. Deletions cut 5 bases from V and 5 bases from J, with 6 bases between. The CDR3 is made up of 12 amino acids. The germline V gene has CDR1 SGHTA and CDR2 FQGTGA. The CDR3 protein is CASSILTGELFF. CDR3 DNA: TGTGCCAGCAGCATACTTACCGGGGAGCTGTTTTTT.

Here the CDR3 reads CATALGGSTYEQYF. CDR3 nucleotide sequence: TGTGCCACCGCCCTGGGAGGATCCACTTACGAGCAGTACTTC. The chain uses TRBV15 and TRBJ2-7; D possibly corresponds to TRBD2 (6 bases). The CDR3 runs 14 residues. The V gene's germline CDR1 is LNHNV and CDR2 YYDKDF (reference sequence). Trimming pared 8 bases from V and 4 bases from J, leaving 18 bases between.